This entry lists 25 T cell receptor beta chains sequenced from one sample in a study of control samples from healthy donors and cancer patients. Sequencing used immunoSEQ multiplex PCR; TCRdb keeps in-frame clones, though not all of them. Of about 190,000 clones listed, approximately 91% are singletons. Source material: blood. These receptors all come from a man aged 25 to 45 in good health.

The sample holds a few counts of this clone. The chain combines TRBV11-3 with TRBJ2-3; D is unclear. V lost 1 base and J lost 1, with 3 bases in between. The CDR3 totals 13 residues. From germline, CDR1 is SGHNT and CDR2 YENEEA. The CDR3, as DNA: TGTGCCAGCAGCTTAGTCCGCACAGATACGCAGTATTTT. This codes for CASSLVRTDTQYF.

The chain has TRBV6-5 and TRBJ1-2; unclear D gene. CDR1 and CDR2 (germline): MNHEY, SVGAGI. This CDR3 has 15 residues. The V gene lost 6 bases and the J gene lost 0 bases, with 14 bases spanning the gap. The CDR3: CASRIAGASNYGYTF. The DNA for the CDR3 is TGTGCCAGCAGGATCGCAGGAGCTTCTAACTATGGCTACACCTTC.

The rearrangement uses TRBV3-1 (or the pseudogene TRBV3-2) and TRBJ1-3, with a tentative D call TRBD1 (5 bases). Germline CDR1 and CDR2: LGHDT and YNNKEL (reference sequence). The CDR3 has 15 residues. V was shortened by 2 bases and J by 2 bases, with 10 bases between the two germline ends. The CDR3 spells CASSQFQGTGNTIYF. The CDR3 bases are TGTGCCAGCAGCCAATTCCAGGGAACTGGAAACACCATATATTTT.

This clone was observed a single time. The chain uses TRBV5-1 and TRBJ2-1; maybe TRBD2 (5 bases). The V end was cut by 3 bases, the J end by 7 bases, with 8 bases between. Germline-derived CDR1 and CDR2 are SGHRS and YFSETQ. The CDR3 covers 12 residues. CDR3 in amino acids: CASSSGSNEQFF. Written as DNA, the CDR3 is TGCGCCAGCAGCTCGGGGTCGAATGAGCAGTTCTTC.

This chain connects TRBV21-1 to TRBJ1-1. TRBV21-1 is annotated as a pseudogene. CDR3 length: 14 amino acids. In nucleotides, the CDR3 is TGTGCCAGTCGGGGGCAGGGAGGGAACACTGAAGCTTTCTTT. Its translation: CASRGQGGNTEAFF.

This chain connects TRBV30 to TRBJ1-1; D ambiguous. V lost 2 bases and J lost 5, with 6 bases in between. Germline V lookup: CDR1 GTSNPN, CDR2 SVGIG (reference sequence). This CDR3 spans 11 amino acids. The CDR3 spells CAWSPQTEAFF. The CDR3 DNA follows: TGTGCCTGGAGTCCCCAGACTGAAGCTTTCTTT.

This chain uses TRBV7-2 with TRBJ2-1; possible D gene TRBD1, 6 bases. CDR3 length: 14 residues. Trimming took off 0 bases at V and 7 bases at J, with 10 bases between the two ends. The germline V gene encodes CDR1 SGHTA and CDR2 FQGNSA. The CDR3 DNA sequence: TGTGCCAGCAGCTTAGCGTGGGGGCGTAATGAGCAGTTCTTC. As protein: CASSLAWGRNEQFF.

V gene TRBV27 combines with J gene TRBJ1-1; 7 nucleotides line up with TRBD1. The CDR3 is 15 residues long. The J segment lost 1 base and the V segment lost 6 bases, leaving 8 bases of the junction unmatched. Germline CDR1 MNHEY, CDR2 SMNVEV (reference sequence). DNA of the CDR3: TGTGCCAGCAGGAAACAGGGGACCCCGAACACTGAAGCTTTCTTT. This translates into CASRKQGTPNTEAFF.

This chain connects TRBV5-1 to TRBJ2-3; the D call may be TRBD1 or TRBD2 (5 bases each). Germline V gene data show CDR1 as SGHRS and CDR2 as YFSETQ. V was pared by 4 bases and J by 0 bases, with 9 bases between. This CDR3 has 14 residues. In nucleotides, the CDR3 is TGCGCCAGCAGCAGAGGGGTCAGCACAGATACGCAGTATTTT. This sequence encodes CASSRGVSTDTQYF.

This clone is a singleton in its sample. The J gene is TRBJ1-5, the V gene TRBV12-5, with D unclear. With 1 base removed from V and 0 bases from J, the gap between germline ends came to 10 bases. The CDR3 totals 16 residues. The germline CDR1 and CDR2 sequences are LGHNT and FRNRAP. The CDR3 region has the DNA TGTGCTAGTGGTTTGGATAGTGGTCTTAGCAATCAGCCCCAGCATTTT. This gives the protein CASGLDSGLSNQPQHF.

Of note for this clone: One junction end does not reproduce the germline sequence, and a read error may be involved. The genes are TRBV27 and TRBJ1-6, with 9 bases identical to TRBD1. CDR3 size: 17 residues. Germline-derived CDR1 and CDR2 are MNHEY and SMNVEV (reference sequence). The CDR3 DNA is TGTGCTAGCAGTTCCCCGGACAGGGGAACCTATAATTCACCCCTCCACTTT. This encodes CASSSPDRGTYNSPLHF.

The V call is TRBV3-1 (or the pseudogene TRBV3-2), the J call TRBJ1-6; D ambiguous. V was clipped by 4 bases and J by 7 bases, with 14 bases between them. The CDR3 totals 15 residues. Per the germline V gene, CDR1 is LGHDT and CDR2 is YNNKEL (reference sequence). The CDR3 bases are TGTGCCAGCAGCCTATCTTTAGGCGGGAATTCACCCCTCCACTTT. This gives the protein CASSLSLGGNSPLHF.

The chain employs TRBV27 and TRBJ1-1, with a possible D match to TRBD1 (6 bases). Germline CDR1 is MNHEY and CDR2 is SMNVEV (reference sequence). Deletions cut 5 bases from V and 11 bases from J, with 15 bases between. The CDR3 runs to 12 residues. CDR3 region: CASSLRGGPAFF. DNA of the CDR3: TGTGCCAGCAGTCTTCGTGGGGGGCCCGCTTTCTTT.

Turning to this clone: At one end the junction does not follow the germline gene, possibly because of a read error. This rearrangement joins TRBV7-9 to TRBJ1-6; possible D gene TRBD1, 5 bases. CDR1 SEHNR and CDR2 FQNEAQ come from the germline V gene (reference sequence). This CDR3 comprises 13 residues. In DNA form, the CDR3 reads TGTGCCGGCAGCTTAAGGGACTTGGAACCCCTCCACTTT. It codes for CAGSLRDLEPLHF. Full variable domain (missing parts from reference TRBV7-9 and TRBJ1-6): DTGVSQNPRHKITKRGQNVTFRCDPISEHNRLYWYRQTLGQGPEFLTYFQNEAQLEKSRLLSDRFSAERPKGSFSTLEIQRTEQGDSAMYLCAGSLRDLEPLHFGNGTRLTVT.

This sequence joins TRBV5-1 and TRBJ2-7; 11 bases agree with TRBD2. V trimming: 4 bases; J trimming: 3 bases; junction bases outside the gene matches: 6. The CDR3 spans 15 residues. Germline CDR1 and CDR2: SGHRS and YFSETQ. CDR3 amino acids: CASSPGTSGNYEQYF. For the CDR3, the DNA is TGCGCCAGCAGCCCGGGGACTAGCGGAAACTACGAGCAGTACTTC.

This sequence joins TRBV10-2 and TRBJ1-2; the match to TRBD1 covers 8 bases. Losses at the gene ends were 1 base for V and 4 bases for J; bases not matched to a gene: 8. This CDR3 comprises 16 residues. Germline loops: CDR1 WSHSY, CDR2 SAAADI. The CDR3 nucleotides read TGCGCCAGCAGTGAGTTGCCAGGGGGCAAGAGCTATGGCTACACCTTC. This encodes CASSELPGGKSYGYTF.

The rearrangement uses TRBV5-1 and TRBJ2-3; TRBD2 aligns across 9 bases. From germline, CDR1 is SGHRS and CDR2 YFSETQ. V trimming: 7 bases; J trimming: 3 bases; junction bases outside the gene matches: 9. This CDR3 contains 15 residues. The CDR3 spells CASVRSGGTTDTQYF. CDR3 sequence (DNA): TGCGCCAGCGTCCGGAGCGGGGGGACGACAGATACGCAGTATTTT.

This chain uses TRBV18 with TRBJ1-1, with a weak D call TRBD1 (6 bases). V was trimmed by 3 bases and J by 5 bases, leaving 13 bases between them. The CDR3 consists of 14 residues. Germline-derived CDR1 and CDR2 are KGHSH and LQKENI. CDR3 coding DNA: TGTGCCAGCTCACCTCGCGGGGGGCGTACTGAAGCTTTCTTT. This gives the protein CASSPRGGRTEAFF.

This chain links TRBV6-1 with TRBJ1-6; D uncertain. From germline, CDR1 is MNHNS and CDR2 SASEGT. The CDR3 runs 15 residues. V lost 0 bases to trimming and J lost 7 bases, with 10 bases between them. Here the CDR3 reads CASSEARGGNSPLHF. The CDR3, as DNA: TGTGCCAGCAGTGAAGCGCGAGGAGGAAATTCACCCCTCCACTTT.

The rearrangement joins TRBV27 to TRBJ2-1; 9 bases are shared with TRBD1. The CDR3 runs 18 residues. Germline CDR1 MNHEY, CDR2 SMNVEV (reference sequence). J gave up 7 bases and V 2 bases, and 15 bases lay outside the gene matches. CDR3: CASSLIGFSGQGSNEQFF. CDR3 coding DNA: TGTGCCAGCAGTTTAATAGGTTTTTCGGGACAGGGAAGTAATGAGCAGTTCTTC.

The chain has TRBV24-1 and TRBJ2-3; D not resolved. The CDR3 covers 15 residues. In germline, CDR1 is KGHDR, CDR2 SFDVKD. V dropped 3 bases and J dropped 4 bases, with 13 bases sitting between them. The CDR3: CATSDRRLRADTQYF. Here the CDR3 DNA reads TGTGCCACCAGTGATCGCAGGCTACGGGCAGATACGCAGTATTTT.

This clone appeared a few times. The chain employs TRBV27 and TRBJ1-6, with D maybe TRBD1 (6 bases). Trimming took off 2 bases at V and 10 bases at J, with 18 bases between the two ends. CDR1 MNHEY and CDR2 SMNVEV come from the germline V gene (reference sequence). The CDR3 extends over 16 amino acids. CDR3 region: CASSLRWGPGKSPLHF. CDR3 in DNA: TGTGCCAGCAGTTTAAGATGGGGGCCCGGAAAGTCACCCCTCCACTTT.

V gene TRBV18 combines with J gene TRBJ2-1; D is unresolved. Deletions cut 4 bases from V and 2 bases from J, with 9 bases between. Looked up from germline, CDR1 is KGHSH and CDR2 is LQKENI. The CDR3 runs to 14 residues. CDR3 region: CASSQDIAYNEQFF. CDR3 coding DNA: TGTGCCAGCTCACAAGACATTGCCTACAATGAGCAGTTCTTC.

V and J are TRBV7-3 and TRBJ2-1, with 9 positions matching TRBD2. V was clipped by 4 bases and J by 7 bases; unmatched bases: 17. The CDR3 is 18 residues long. The V gene's germline CDR1 is SGHTA and CDR2 FQGTGA. CDR3 in DNA: TGTGCCAGCAGCTCAAGGTCAGCGGGGGGACACAAGGGGAATGAGCAGTTCTTC. It translates to CASSSRSAGGHKGNEQFF.

The V and J genes are TRBV5-1 and TRBJ1-4, with 8 bases matching TRBD1. The CDR3 has 16 amino acids. The germline CDR1 and CDR2 sequences are SGHRS and YFSETQ. V lost 0 bases, J lost 1 base, and 2 bases stayed unmatched. The CDR3 reads CASSLGDRGTNEKLFF. CDR3 bases: TGCGCCAGCAGCTTGGGCGACAGGGGAACTAATGAAAAACTGTTTTTT.